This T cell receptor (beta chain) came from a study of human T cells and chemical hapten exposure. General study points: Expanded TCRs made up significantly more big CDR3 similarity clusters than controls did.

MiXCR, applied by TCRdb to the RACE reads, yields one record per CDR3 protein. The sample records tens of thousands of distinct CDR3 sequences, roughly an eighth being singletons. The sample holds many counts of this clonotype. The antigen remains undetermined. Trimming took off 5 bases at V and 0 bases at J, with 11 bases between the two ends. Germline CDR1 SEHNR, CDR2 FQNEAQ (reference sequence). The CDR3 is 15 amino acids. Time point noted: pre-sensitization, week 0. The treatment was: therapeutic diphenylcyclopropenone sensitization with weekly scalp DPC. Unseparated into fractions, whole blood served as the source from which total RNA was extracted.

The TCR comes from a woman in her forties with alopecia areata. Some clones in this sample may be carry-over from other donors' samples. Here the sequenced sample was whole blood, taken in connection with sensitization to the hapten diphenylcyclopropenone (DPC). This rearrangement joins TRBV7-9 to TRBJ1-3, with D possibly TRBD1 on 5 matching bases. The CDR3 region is CASSIQGNSGNTIYF. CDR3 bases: TGTGCCAGCAGCATCCAGGGTAACTCTGGAAACACCATATATTTT.